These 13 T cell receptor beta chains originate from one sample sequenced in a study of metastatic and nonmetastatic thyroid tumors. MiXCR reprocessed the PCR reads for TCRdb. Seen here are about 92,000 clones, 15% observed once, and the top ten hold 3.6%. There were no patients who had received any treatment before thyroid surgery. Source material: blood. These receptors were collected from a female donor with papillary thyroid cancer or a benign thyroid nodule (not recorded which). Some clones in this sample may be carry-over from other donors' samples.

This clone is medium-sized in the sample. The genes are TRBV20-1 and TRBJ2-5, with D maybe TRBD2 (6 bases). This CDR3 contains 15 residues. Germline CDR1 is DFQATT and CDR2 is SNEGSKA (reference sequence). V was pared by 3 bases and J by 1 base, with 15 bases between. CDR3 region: CSARAGSLPQETQYF. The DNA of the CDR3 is TGCAGTGCTAGGGCGGGGTCCTTGCCCCAAGAGACCCAGTACTTC.

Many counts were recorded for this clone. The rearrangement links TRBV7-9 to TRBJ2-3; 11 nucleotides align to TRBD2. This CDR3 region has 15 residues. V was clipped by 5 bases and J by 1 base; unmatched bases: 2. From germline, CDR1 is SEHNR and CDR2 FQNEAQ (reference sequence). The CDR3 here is CASSPTSGGTDTQYF. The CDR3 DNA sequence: TGTGCCAGCAGCCCGACTAGCGGGGGCACAGATACGCAGTATTTT. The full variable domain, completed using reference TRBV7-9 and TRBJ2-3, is DTGVSQNPRHKITKRGQNVTFRCDPISEHNRLYWYRQTLGQGPEFLTYFQNEAQLEKSRLLSDRFSAERPKGSFSTLEIQRTEQGDSAMYLCASSPTSGGTDTQYFGPGTRLTVL.

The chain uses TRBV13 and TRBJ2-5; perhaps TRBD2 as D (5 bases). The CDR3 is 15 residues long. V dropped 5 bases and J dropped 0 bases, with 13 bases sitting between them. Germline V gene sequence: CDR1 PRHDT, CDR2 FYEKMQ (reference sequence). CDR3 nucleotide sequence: TGTGCCAGCAGCGATGGCGGGCCGTACCAAGAGACCCAGTACTTC. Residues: CASSDGGPYQETQYF.

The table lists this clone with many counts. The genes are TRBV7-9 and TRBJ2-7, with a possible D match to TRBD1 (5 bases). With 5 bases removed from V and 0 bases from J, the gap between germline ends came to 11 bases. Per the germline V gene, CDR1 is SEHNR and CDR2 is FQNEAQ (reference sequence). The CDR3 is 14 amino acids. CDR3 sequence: CASSPLDTSYEQYF. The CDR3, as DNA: TGTGCCAGCAGCCCCCTGGACACCTCCTACGAGCAGTACTTC.

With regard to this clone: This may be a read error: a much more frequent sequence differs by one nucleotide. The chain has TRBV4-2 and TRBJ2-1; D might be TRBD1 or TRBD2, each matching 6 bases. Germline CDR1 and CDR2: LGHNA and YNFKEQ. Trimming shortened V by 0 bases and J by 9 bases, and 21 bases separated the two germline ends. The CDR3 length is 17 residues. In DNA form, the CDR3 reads TGTGCCAGCAGCCAAGATCGAGAGGGGGGCGAGATCTGTGAGCAGTTCTTC. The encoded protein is CASSQDREGGEICEQFF.

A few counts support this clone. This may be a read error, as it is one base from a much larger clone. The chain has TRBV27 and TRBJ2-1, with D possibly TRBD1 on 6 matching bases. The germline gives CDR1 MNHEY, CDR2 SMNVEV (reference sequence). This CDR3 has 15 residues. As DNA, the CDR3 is TGTGCCAGCAGTCCGGACAGTGTAAGCACCAATGAGCAATTCTTC. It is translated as CASSPDSVSTNEQFF.

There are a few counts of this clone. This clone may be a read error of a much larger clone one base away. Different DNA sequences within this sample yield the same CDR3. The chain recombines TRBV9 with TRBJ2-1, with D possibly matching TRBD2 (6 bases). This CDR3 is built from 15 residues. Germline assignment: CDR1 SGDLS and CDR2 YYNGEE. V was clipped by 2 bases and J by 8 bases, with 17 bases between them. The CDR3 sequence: CASSVSPSGQDEQFF. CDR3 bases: TGTGCCAGCAGCGTTTCGCCAAGCGGGCAGGATGAGCAGTTCTTC.

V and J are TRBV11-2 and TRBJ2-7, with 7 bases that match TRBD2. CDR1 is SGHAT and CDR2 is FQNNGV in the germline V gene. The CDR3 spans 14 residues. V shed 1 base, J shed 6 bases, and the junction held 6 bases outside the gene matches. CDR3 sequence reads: CASSLVGGWCEQYF. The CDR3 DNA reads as TGTGCCAGCAGCTTAGTGGGGGGGTGGTGCGAGCAGTACTTC. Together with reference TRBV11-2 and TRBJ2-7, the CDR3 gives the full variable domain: EAGVAQSPRYKIIEKRQSVAFWCNPISGHATLYWYQQILGQGPKLLIQFQNNGVVDDSQLPKDRFSAERLKGVDSTLKIQPAKLEDSAVYLCASSLVGGWCEQYFGPGTRLTVT.

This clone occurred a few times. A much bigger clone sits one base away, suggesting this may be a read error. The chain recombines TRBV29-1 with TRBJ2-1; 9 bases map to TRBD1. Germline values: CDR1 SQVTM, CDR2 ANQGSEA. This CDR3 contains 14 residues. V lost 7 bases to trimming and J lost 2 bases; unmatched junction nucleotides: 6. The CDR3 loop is CSADRGGTYNEQFF. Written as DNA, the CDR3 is TGCAGCGCCGACAGGGGGGGCACCTACAATGAGCAGTTCTTC.

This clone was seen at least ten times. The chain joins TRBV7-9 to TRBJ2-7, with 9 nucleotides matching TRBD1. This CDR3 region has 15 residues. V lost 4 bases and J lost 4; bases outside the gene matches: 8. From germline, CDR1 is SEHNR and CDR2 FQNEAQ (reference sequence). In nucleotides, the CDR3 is TGTGCCAGCAGCTATTCCGGGACAGGGTTATACGAGCAGTACTTC. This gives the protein CASSYSGTGLYEQYF.

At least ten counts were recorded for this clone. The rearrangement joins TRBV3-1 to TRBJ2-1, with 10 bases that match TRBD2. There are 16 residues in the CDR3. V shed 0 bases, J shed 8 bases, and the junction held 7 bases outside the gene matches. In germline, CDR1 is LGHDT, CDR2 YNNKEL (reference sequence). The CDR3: CASSQDRLAGVDEQFF. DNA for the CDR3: TGTGCCAGCAGCCAAGATAGGCTAGCGGGGGTGGATGAGCAGTTCTTC.

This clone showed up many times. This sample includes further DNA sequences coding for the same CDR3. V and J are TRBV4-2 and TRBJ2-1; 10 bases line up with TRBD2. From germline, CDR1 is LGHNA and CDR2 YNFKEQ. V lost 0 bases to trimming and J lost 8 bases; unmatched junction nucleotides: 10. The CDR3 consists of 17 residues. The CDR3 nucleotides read TGTGCCAGCAGCCAAGATAATAGCGGGGGGACTTTCGATGAGCAGTTCTTC. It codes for CASSQDNSGGTFDEQFF.

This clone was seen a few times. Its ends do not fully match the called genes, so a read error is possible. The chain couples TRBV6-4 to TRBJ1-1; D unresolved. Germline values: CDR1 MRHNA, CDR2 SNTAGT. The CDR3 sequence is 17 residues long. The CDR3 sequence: CASSYSGLWSSNTEAFF. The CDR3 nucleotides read TGTGCCAGCAGTTACTCGGGGTTATGGAGTTCGAACACTGAAGCTTTCTTT.